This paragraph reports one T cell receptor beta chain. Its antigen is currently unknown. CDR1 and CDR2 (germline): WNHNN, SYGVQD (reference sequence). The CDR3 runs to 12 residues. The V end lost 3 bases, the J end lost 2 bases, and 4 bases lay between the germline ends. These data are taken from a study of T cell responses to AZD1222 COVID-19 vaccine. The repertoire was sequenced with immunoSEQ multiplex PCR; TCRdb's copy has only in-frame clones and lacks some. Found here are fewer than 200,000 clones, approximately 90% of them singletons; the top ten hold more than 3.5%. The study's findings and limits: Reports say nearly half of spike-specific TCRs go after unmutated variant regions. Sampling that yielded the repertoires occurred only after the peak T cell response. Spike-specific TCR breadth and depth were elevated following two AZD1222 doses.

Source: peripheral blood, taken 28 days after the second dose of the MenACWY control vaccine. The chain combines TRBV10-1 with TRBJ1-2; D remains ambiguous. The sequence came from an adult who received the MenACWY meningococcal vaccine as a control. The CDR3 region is CASSDSNYGYTF. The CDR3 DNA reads TGCGCCAGCAGTGACAGCAACTATGGCTACACCTTC.